These 7 T cell receptor beta chains were all obtained from the same sample, sequenced in a study of CD8+ T cells in alopecia areata. Extracted RNA was reverse transcribed, and the resulting cDNA served as sequencing template. The protocol was immunoSEQ multiplex PCR, while the TCRdb copy is restricted to in-frame clones and leaves out a portion. The sample is made up of roughly 110,000 clones, none counted only once. Sample: lesional skin. The receptors originated from a C3H/HeJ mouse with alopecia areata. MHC haplotype of the mouse line: H2-k.

This clone was detected a few times. The germline and genes are mouse ones. The missing CDR3 end, 4 residues past where the read stops, is filled in from the germline J gene. V is TRBV13-2 and J is TRBJ1-1, with D unresolved. V lost 0 bases and J lost 0, with 6 bases in between. Germline loops: CDR1 NNHNN, CDR2 SYGAGS (reference sequence). CDR3 length equals 14 residues. The CDR3 DNA, read in part, is TGTGCCAGCGGTGATGCAGTAACAAACACA. Protein: CASGDAVTNT. The complete CDR3 sequence is CASGDAVTNTEVFF.

For this clone: Germline and genes here are mouse. The read ends 4 residues shy of where the CDR3 ends; the end is completed using the germline J gene. The V gene is TRBV1, the J gene TRBJ2-3; 10 bases agree with TRBD2. CDR1 and CDR2 (germline): NSQYPW, LRSPGD (reference sequence). J gave up 2 bases and V 0 bases, and 11 bases lay outside the gene matches. This CDR3 spans 19 amino acids. The part of the CDR3 DNA that was read is TGCACCTGCAGTGCAGATGAGGGGCTGGGGGGGCTGTATGCAGAA. It codes for CTCSADEGLGGLYAE. The complete CDR3 sequence is CTCSADEGLGGLYAETLYF.

On this clone: Genes and germline come from the mouse. With the read ending 4 residues before the CDR3 end, the germline J gene is used to fill in that end. This sequence joins TRBV19 and TRBJ2-5; 9 nucleotides align to TRBD2. This CDR3 contains 15 residues. V was clipped by 4 bases and J by 2 bases; unmatched bases: 5. The germline V gene has CDR1 FNHDT and CDR2 SITEND (reference sequence). CDR3 sequence: CASSSTGGLQDTQYF. The CDR3 bases that were read are TGTGCCAGCAGTTCCACTGGGGGGCTCCAAGAC. Combining the CDR3 with reference TRBV19 and TRBJ2-5 gives the whole variable domain GGIITQTPKFLIGQEGQKLTLKCQQNFNHDTMYWYRQDSGKGLRLIYYSITENDLQKGDLSEGYDASREKKSSFSLTVTSAQKNEMAVFLCASSSTGGLQDTQYFGPGTRLLVL.

This clone was seen a few times. Genes and germline are mouse. The read terminates 4 residues ahead of where the CDR3 ends, so the germline J gene completes it. The V gene is TRBV13-3, the J gene TRBJ2-1, with 9 bases lining up with TRBD2. The CDR3 runs 15 residues. CDR1 NNHDY and CDR2 SYVADS come from the germline V gene. The V segment lost 5 bases and the J segment 6 bases; nucleotides outside the gene matches: 9. This chain's CDR3 is CASSAAGGVFAEQFF. Partial CDR3 DNA: TGTGCCAGCAGCGCAGCTGGGGGGGTCTTTGCT.

The sample holds a few counts of this clone. Gene names are mouse gene names. The read stops 4 residues short of the end of the CDR3; the missing end is completed from the germline J gene. The chain joins TRBV1 to TRBJ1-1; D is possibly TRBD1 (6 bases). The CDR3 length is 14 residues. The germline V gene encodes CDR1 NSQYPW and CDR2 LRSPGD (reference sequence). Trimming pared 1 base from V and 4 bases from J, leaving 10 bases between. The sequenced part of the CDR3 DNA is TGCACCTGCAGTGCAGCCGGGACACTCACA. Translating gives CTCSAAGTLT. The entire CDR3 protein is CTCSAAGTLTEVFF. Based on the CDR3 plus reference TRBV1 and TRBJ1-1, the full variable domain is VTLLEQNPRWRLVPRGQAVNLRCILKNSQYPWMSWYQQDLQKQLQWLFTLRSPGDKEVKSLPGADYLATRVTDTELRLQVANMSQGRTLYCTCSAAGTLTEVFFGKGTRLTVV.

This clone was detected only a few times. The gene symbols are mouse symbols. The read falls 4 residues short of the CDR3 end, and the missing part is taken from the germline J gene. The V and J genes are TRBV1 and TRBJ2-1; TRBD1 might be the D (7 bases). Germline V CDR1 and CDR2: NSQYPW, LRSPGD (reference sequence). The CDR3 has 15 amino acids. The ends were cut back, 3 bases at V and 0 bases at J, with 9 bases in the middle. The CDR3 spells CTCSARGPNYAEQFF. The CDR3 DNA, read in part, is TGCACCTGCAGTGCGAGGGGGCCTAACTATGCT.

A word on this clone: Gene and germline names: mouse. The CDR3 goes on 4 residues after the read ends, and that part is filled in from the germline J gene. The rearrangement links TRBV19 to TRBJ2-5; 9 bases match TRBD2. The germline V gene has CDR1 FNHDT and CDR2 SITEND (reference sequence). The CDR3 spans 15 residues. CDR3 DNA, as far as it was read: TGTGCCAGCAGTATTGGGGGGGCGCGAGGAGAC. Protein: CASSIGGARGD. The full CDR3 is CASSIGGARGDTQYF.